The TCR beta chain described here comes from a study of shared clonotypes between healthy human individuals. The wider study: Donors consisted of two women and a few men between 18 and 49.

Investigators spread the genomic DNA of each subset evenly over several immunoSEQ plates. The assay was immunoSEQ multiplex PCR, and TCRdb's table has in-frame clones only and misses some. The sample records 2 million to 2.5 million clones, under 95% being singletons. In regard to this clone: No antigen is known for it.

V trimming: 5 bases; J trimming: 2 bases; junction bases outside the gene matches: 8. The CDR3 consists of 14 residues. CDR1 and CDR2 from the germline V gene are SQVTM and ANQGSEA. Broader study findings: Approximately 4.5% was the fraction of naive CD4 clonotypes found shared across several donors.

This chain links TRBV29-1 with TRBJ2-5; 7 bases agree with TRBD1. The TCR was taken from a man between 18 and 29 years old in good health. Some clones in this sample may be carry-over from other donors' samples. The sequenced sample consisted of naive CD4+ T cells from PBMCs. This sample's subset: CD45RA+ positively selected. The CDR3 DNA reads TGCAGCGTTAACGGCCGGACAGGTCAAGAGACCCAGTACTTC. It translates to CSVNGRTGQETQYF.